One and the same sample provided the 3 T cell receptor beta chains below, sequenced in a study of response to subunit inactivated influenza vaccine. TCRdb reprocessed the RT-PCR reads via MiXCR and lists one record per CDR3 protein. The data hold approximately 500,000 distinct CDR3 sequences, with 10% to 15% observed a single time. This sample comprised PBMCs from blood, obtained about 6 weeks after vaccination. These receptors were collected from a man between 50 and 59 years old who received an inactivated influenza vaccine.

The V call is TRBV7-2, the J call TRBJ1-5; maybe TRBD1 (6 bases). V was cut by 5 bases and J by 0 bases, with 14 bases left in between. The CDR3 length is 16 residues. Germline V lookup: CDR1 SGHTA, CDR2 FQGNSA. CDR3 sequence: CASSPQGGHSNQPQHF. The CDR3 DNA follows: TGTGCCAGCAGCCCACAGGGAGGACATAGCAATCAGCCCCAGCATTTT.

The chain carries TRBV16 and TRBJ2-5; D remains unclear. This CDR3 is 14 amino acids long. Germline CDR1 is KGHSY and CDR2 is FQNENV. Trimming removed 0 bases from V and 5 bases from J, with 10 bases in between. The CDR3 DNA sequence: TGTGCCAGCAGCCAATCTTACGGTCGGGAGACCCAGTACTTC. Translated: CASSQSYGRETQYF. Using reference TRBV16 and TRBJ2-5 for the parts outside the CDR3, the full variable domain is GEEVAQTPKHLVRGEGQKAKLYCAPIKGHSYVFWYQQVLKNEFKFLISFQNENVFDETGMPKERFSAKCLPNSPCSLEIQATKLEDSAVYFCASSQSYGRETQYFGPGTRLLVL.

This clonotype has a count of ten or more. The J gene is TRBJ1-4, the V gene TRBV4-1, with TRBD1 as a possible D gene (5 bases). The V end was cut by 1 base, the J end by 3 bases, with 6 bases between. Germline CDR1 is MGHRA and CDR2 is YSYEKL. This CDR3 region has 14 residues. CDR3 nucleotides: TGCGCCAGCAGCCAAGTGACAGCTAATGAAAAACTGTTTTTT. The encoded protein is CASSQVTANEKLFF.